Sequencing of this TCR beta chain was carried out in a study of T-cell memory formation after mild COVID-19. The CDR3 length is 13 residues. The germline CDR1 and CDR2 sequences are KGHSH and LQKENI. Unmatched junction bases numbered 6, after V lost 6 bases and J lost 5 bases. In TCRdb, the 5' RACE reads were re-called with MiXCR into one record per CDR3 protein. This sample yields around 200,000 distinct CDR3 sequences, of which over 9.5% are seen a single time; just over 3% belongs to the top ten. This clonotype was counted between two and nine times. The specimen was PBMCs or a T cell subset sorted from them (not recorded which). The sequence was collected from a man younger than 35 who had mild COVID-19 (a few samples of this study predate the infection). Cell type and time point are not known. The chain employs TRBV18 and TRBJ1-1; 7 bases are a match to TRBD1. CDR3 bases: TGTGCCAGCTCGCGGGACAGAGGAACTGAAGCTTTCTTT. This translates into CASSRDRGTEAFF.